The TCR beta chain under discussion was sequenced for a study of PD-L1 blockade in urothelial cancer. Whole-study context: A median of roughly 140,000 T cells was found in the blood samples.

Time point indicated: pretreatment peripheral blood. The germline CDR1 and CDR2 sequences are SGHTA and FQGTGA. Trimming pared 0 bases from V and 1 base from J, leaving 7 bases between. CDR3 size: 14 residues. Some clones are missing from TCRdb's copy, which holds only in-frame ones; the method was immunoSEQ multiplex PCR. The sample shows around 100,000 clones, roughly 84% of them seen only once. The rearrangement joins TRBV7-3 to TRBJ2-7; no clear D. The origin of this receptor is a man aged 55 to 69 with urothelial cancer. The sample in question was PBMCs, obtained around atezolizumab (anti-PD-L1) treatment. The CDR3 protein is CASSLTGSSYEQYF. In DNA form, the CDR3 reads TGTGCCAGCAGCTTAACGGGCAGTTCCTACGAGCAGTACTTC.